The 22 T cell receptor beta chains below were found in one sample sequenced in a study of shared clonotypes between healthy human individuals. The data were produced by immunoSEQ multiplex PCR, yet TCRdb's version contains in-frame clones alone and is incomplete. Among approximately 500,000 clones listed, approximately 81% were seen once. Sequencing used PBMCs. Receptors were obtained from a woman in her thirties or forties in good health. Some clones in this sample may be carry-over from other donors' samples.

This chain links TRBV29-1 with TRBJ1-2, with 8 bases lining up with TRBD1. V lost 7 bases and J lost 5; bases outside the gene matches: 9. This CDR3 has 13 residues. CDR1 SQVTM and CDR2 ANQGSEA come from the germline V gene. Here the CDR3 DNA reads TGCAGCGGCACAGGGGGAGGAGATTATGGCTACACCTTC. Protein sequence: CSGTGGGDYGYTF.

As to this clone: A read error likely explains this, since a far larger clone differs by one base. The rearrangement uses TRBV5-4 and TRBJ2-2; D is unresolved. The CDR3 is 18 residues long. CDR1 and CDR2 from the germline V gene are SGHNT and YYREEE (reference sequence). Deletions cut 0 bases from V and 2 bases from J, with 17 bases between. The CDR3: CASSLGTVGTFNTGELFF. The CDR3 DNA reads as TGTGCCAGCAGCTTGGGCACAGTCGGAACTTTTAACACCGGGGAGCTGTTTTTT.

The V gene is TRBV5-1, the J gene TRBJ2-3; 7 nucleotides line up with TRBD2. Germline CDR1 and CDR2: SGHRS and YFSETQ. V lost 5 bases to trimming and J lost 10 bases; unmatched junction nucleotides: 22. The CDR3 covers 17 residues. CDR3 sequence reads: CASSPQAASGARGAQYF. Written as DNA, the CDR3 is TGCGCCAGCAGTCCCCAGGCCGCTAGCGGTGCACGGGGGGCGCAGTATTTT.

The V gene is TRBV19, the J gene TRBJ2-1; D possibly corresponds to TRBD2 (5 bases). Germline V gene sequence: CDR1 LNHDA, CDR2 SQIVND (reference sequence). This CDR3 is built from 16 residues. The V gene lost 4 bases and the J gene lost 10 bases, with 23 bases spanning the gap. This CDR3 reads CASSTLYSPLGVEQFF. In DNA form, the CDR3 reads TGTGCCAGTAGTACCCTCTATAGCCCCCTCGGGGTGGAGCAGTTCTTC.

Notes on this clone: At one boundary the junction diverges from the germline segment, which might be a read error. V is TRBV10-3 and J is TRBJ2-2; the match to TRBD2 covers 7 bases. The CDR3 has 16 amino acids. In germline, CDR1 is ENHRY, CDR2 SYGVKD. The CDR3 sequence is CAISVSGTMNTVELFF. The CDR3 region has the DNA TGTGCTATCAGTGTCTCCGGGACTATGAACACCGTGGAGCTGTTTTTT.

V is TRBV2 and J is TRBJ2-5; maybe TRBD1 (6 bases). The V end lost 5 bases, the J end lost 5 bases, and 18 bases lay between the germline ends. The CDR3 length is 15 residues. Germline CDR1 SNHLY, CDR2 FYNNEI. This CDR3 reads CASSWDTPAGETQYF. In DNA form, the CDR3 reads TGTGCCAGCAGTTGGGACACCCCGGCAGGGGAGACCCAGTACTTC.

The CDR3 protein is CASRSPSGNTIYF. The CDR3, as DNA: TGTGCCAGCAGAAGCCCCTCTGGAAACACCATATATTTT. The chain carries TRBV6-5 and TRBJ1-3; D uncertain. V dropped 6 bases and J dropped 0 bases, with 6 bases sitting between them. The germline gives CDR1 MNHEY, CDR2 SVGAGI. CDR3 size: 13 residues.

DNA of the CDR3: TGTGCCAGCAGCTTGATGGGCTCCAATCAGCCCCAGCATTTT. It yields the protein CASSLMGSNQPQHF. The chain uses TRBV5-6 and TRBJ1-5, with D unresolved. CDR1 SGHDT and CDR2 YYEEEE come from the germline V gene. Trimming left V 1 base short and J 3 bases short, with 8 bases between. CDR3 size: 14 residues.

Concerning this clone: It differs at one base from a far larger clone, so likely a read error. The rearrangement uses TRBV9 and TRBJ1-1; D not resolved. CDR1 is SGDLS and CDR2 is YYNGEE in the germline V gene. V shed 0 bases and J shed 1 base, with 7 bases lying between them. There are 14 residues in the CDR3. CDR3 amino acids: CASSVGKPNTEAFF. The CDR3 DNA is TGTGCCAGCAGCGTAGGTAAGCCGAACACTGAAGCTTTCTTT.

V is TRBV11-3 and J is TRBJ2-7; 10 nucleotides align to TRBD1. The V segment lost 4 bases and the J segment 0 bases; nucleotides outside the gene matches: 15. This CDR3 spans 19 amino acids. Per germline, CDR1 SGHNT and CDR2 YENEEA. The CDR3 DNA is TGTGCCAGCAGCTCCACCCGGGACAGGGGCAGGGGTTGCTCCTACGAGCAGTACTTC. Amino acid sequence: CASSSTRDRGRGCSYEQYF.

The chain employs TRBV2 and TRBJ2-2; D might be TRBD2 (6 bases). From germline, CDR1 is SNHLY and CDR2 FYNNEI. The CDR3 has 13 residues. The V end lost 7 bases, the J end lost 5 bases, and 11 bases lay between the germline ends. The CDR3 spells CASKLASTGELFF. CDR3 DNA: TGTGCCAGCAAGCTAGCGAGTACCGGGGAGCTGTTTTTT.

The rearrangement links TRBV5-1 to TRBJ2-1, with D possibly being TRBD1 or TRBD2 (5 bases each). CDR3 length: 16 amino acids. In germline, CDR1 is SGHRS, CDR2 YFSETQ. Trimming removed 1 base from V and 0 bases from J, with 11 bases in between. In DNA, the CDR3 is TGCGCCAGCAGCTTGAATCCAGGGAGCTCCTACAATGAGCAGTTCTTC. Amino acid sequence: CASSLNPGSSYNEQFF.

The chain uses TRBV30 and TRBJ1-1, with D possibly TRBD1 on 6 matching bases. Germline V lookup: CDR1 GTSNPN, CDR2 SVGIG (reference sequence). The CDR3 consists of 13 residues. The ends were cut back, 4 bases at V and 5 bases at J, with 14 bases in the middle. The CDR3 bases are TGTGCCTGGAAGTTCAGGGGTGAGACTGAAGCTTTCTTT. Its translation is CAWKFRGETEAFF.

This clone was observed a handful of times. No DNA is shown, since the ends of the CDR3 on it are uncertain; the CDR3 is the one TCRdb lists. The chain employs TRBV7-9 and TRBJ2-1; the table's D call, TRBD2, was not checked against the DNA. The CDR3 has 18 amino acids, counting both end residues. Looked up from germline, CDR1 is SEHNR and CDR2 is FQNEAQ (reference sequence). The CDR3 sequence: CASSFEMPSVAPGTSEFF.

This clone was counted between two and nine times. The J gene is TRBJ2-1, the V gene TRBV7-9, with 10 bases that match TRBD2. The J segment lost 2 bases and the V segment lost 5 bases, leaving 15 bases of the junction unmatched. Germline V lookup: CDR1 SEHNR, CDR2 FQNEAQ (reference sequence). This CDR3 is 19 amino acids long. DNA of the CDR3: TGTGCCAGCAGCCGAATAGGGGGTTGGGGACTAGCGACCTACAATGAGCAGTTCTTC. Its protein is CASSRIGGWGLATYNEQFF. The variable domain in full, completed from reference TRBV7-9 and TRBJ2-1, reads DTGVSQNPRHKITKRGQNVTFRCDPISEHNRLYWYRQTLGQGPEFLTYFQNEAQLEKSRLLSDRFSAERPKGSFSTLEIQRTEQGDSAMYLCASSRIGGWGLATYNEQFFGPGTRLTVL.

About this clone: It differs at one base from a far larger clone, so likely a read error. Other DNA sequences from this sample encode an identical CDR3 as well. This chain connects TRBV9 to TRBJ2-7; tentative D call: TRBD1 (5 bases). Germline V gene sequence: CDR1 SGDLS, CDR2 YYNGEE. The CDR3 sequence is 11 residues long. V was clipped by 4 bases and J by 3 bases, with 5 bases between them. DNA of the CDR3: TGTGCCAGCAGCAGGGGCTACGAGCAGTACTTC. Translated: CASSRGYEQYF.

Points on this clone: A far larger clone is off by one base, so a read error is likely. J is TRBJ2-7 and V is TRBV7-2; TRBD1 matches 7 bases. Germline values: CDR1 SGHTA, CDR2 FQGNSA. This CDR3 contains 13 residues. The J segment lost 3 bases and the V segment lost 7 bases, leaving 6 bases of the junction unmatched. The CDR3 DNA reads TGTGCCAGCACCGCAGGGGGTCTCTACGAGCAGTACTTC. This encodes CASTAGGLYEQYF.

This clone occurred a few times. CDR3 nucleotides: TGTGCCAGTAGTATTAGGGGCCCCAACACTGAAGCTTTCTTT. This translates into CASSIRGPNTEAFF. V usage is TRBV19 and J usage is TRBJ1-1, with D tentatively TRBD1 (5 bases). The CDR3 length is 14 residues. The germline V and J ends were trimmed by 3 bases and 2 bases, with 10 bases remaining between them. Germline values: CDR1 LNHDA, CDR2 SQIVND (reference sequence).

The chain joins TRBV18 to TRBJ2-7, with 7 bases that match TRBD1. V shed 5 bases and J 6 bases; nucleotides not matched to a gene: 19. The CDR3 contains 17 residues. In germline, CDR1 is KGHSH, CDR2 LQKENI. In DNA, the CDR3 is TGTGCCAGCTCAAGGCAGTCCCGGGGACAGCCAACCTGCGAGCAGTACTTC. It yields the protein CASSRQSRGQPTCEQYF.

This rearrangement joins TRBV6-5 to TRBJ1-5, with D possibly being TRBD1 (5 bases). The CDR3 contains 14 residues. Germline CDR1 and CDR2: MNHEY and SVGAGI. Trimming removed 11 bases from V and 2 bases from J, with 16 bases in between. The CDR3 loop reads CASQSAGGNQPQHF. CDR3 bases: TGTGCCTCGCAGTCGGCGGGGGGCAATCAGCCCCAGCATTTT.

With respect to this clone: A single base is all that separates this from a far larger clone, so a read error is likely. Distinct nucleotide sequences in the sample also encode this CDR3. This chain connects TRBV6-5 to TRBJ2-2; D gene unclear. This CDR3 is built from 13 residues. Trimming cost V 9 bases and J 2 bases, with 10 bases left between them. Germline-derived CDR1 and CDR2 are MNHEY and SVGAGI. The CDR3 sequence is CASRAHNTGELFF. CDR3 DNA sequence: TGTGCCAGTAGGGCCCACAACACCGGGGAGCTGTTTTTT.

The chain employs TRBV14 and TRBJ1-4; D gene unclear. V was trimmed by 2 bases and J by 7 bases, leaving 20 bases between them. This CDR3 region has 17 residues. Germline CDR1 SGHDN, CDR2 FVKESK. The CDR3 spells CASSQRLAGVAGEKLFF. As DNA, the CDR3 is TGTGCCAGCAGCCAAAGACTGGCTGGAGTGGCCGGTGAAAAACTGTTTTTT.